The 2 T cell receptor beta chains listed next were all sequenced from one sample in a study of T cells in Graves' hyperthyroidism and ophthalmopathy. Researchers took RNA transcripts and amplified the TCR beta CDR3 regions from them. TCR CDR3 regions were first amplified by RT-PCR with HTBI primers. Each CDR3 protein is one row after TCRdb ran MiXCR on the multiplex PCR reads. Seen here are under 400,000 distinct CDR3 sequences, just under 25% observed once, and the top ten hold around four fifths. The specimen was blood. The receptors shown here come from a man between 45 and 60 years old with Graves' hyperthyroidism.

This clonotype was seen only a few times. The V call is TRBV9, the J call TRBJ2-1; 7 bases fit TRBD2. The CDR3 has 16 residues. With 0 bases clipped from V and 3 bases from J, the junction kept 6 bases outside the gene matches. Germline loops: CDR1 SGDLS, CDR2 YYNGEE. CDR3 sequence: CASSVGGREYYNEQFF. The CDR3 DNA reads TGTGCCAGCAGCGTAGGTGGGCGGGAGTACTACAATGAGCAGTTCTTC.

This clonotype was detected a few times. This chain links TRBV7-3 with TRBJ2-2, with D possibly matching TRBD2 (6 bases). The germline CDR1 and CDR2 sequences are SGHTA and FQGTGA. V lost 5 bases and J lost 7, with 11 bases in between. This CDR3 is built from 13 residues. The CDR3 protein is CASSPGSHGELFF. In DNA form, the CDR3 reads TGTGCCAGCAGCCCCGGGAGTCACGGGGAGCTGTTTTTT.